These 7 T cell receptor beta chains were all obtained from the same sample, sequenced in a study of Ad26.COV2.S vaccination and SARS-CoV-2 variants (dated by TCRdb to the early 2020s). Library creation used the immunoSEQ multiplex PCR assay. The table comes from immuneACCESS by way of TCRdb, which keeps in-frame sequences with V and J called. Part of the clones is missing from these tables; in studies checked, under half for an unresolved V gene and the rest for unknown reasons. This sample has 430,000 or so clones in its table, and over 75% of those were observed once. 12% of the sample comes from the top ten. Interpreted using the paper, the treatment or condition label stands for: around 19 received Ad26.COV2.S at low or high dose, single or two shots; five or six received placebo; per-sample allocation not given. Repertoires of vaccine and placebo recipients were sequenced from samples collected on day 63 after the first injection.

The source material was peripheral blood, sampled in a trial of Ad26.COV2.S vaccine versus placebo. The receptor set was obtained from a person aged 18-65 years who received the Ad26.COV2.S COVID-19 vaccine or a placebo.

The chain links TRBV12-3 or TRBV12-4 to TRBJ1-5, with TRBD1 matching 8 bases. CDR3 length equals 13 residues. After removal of 6 bases from V and 2 bases from J, the junction contained 0 bases not matched to a gene. For the CDR3, the DNA is TGTGCCAGCAGGACAGGGGGCAATCAGCCCCAGCATTTT. Translating it yields CASRTGGNQPQHF.

The chain carries TRBV10-2 and TRBJ2-1; 11 bases fit TRBD1. Germline V gene sequence: CDR1 WSHSY, CDR2 SAAADI. V lost 7 bases and J lost 7; bases outside the gene matches: 6. This CDR3 is 14 amino acids long. The CDR3 is CASKGQGAVNEQFF. CDR3 bases: TGCGCCAGCAAAGGACAGGGGGCCGTAAATGAGCAGTTCTTC.

The V gene is TRBV30, the J gene TRBJ2-6; TRBD2 agrees at 7 bases. The CDR3 length is 17 residues. V dropped 2 bases and J dropped 0; count of bases not matched to a gene: 7. Germline values: CDR1 GTSNPN, CDR2 SVGIG (reference sequence). CDR3 bases: TGTGCCTGGAGTAGCGCTAGCGGCTACTCTGGGGCCAACGTCCTGACTTTC. Amino acid sequence: CAWSSASGYSGANVLTF.

As to this clone: This same CDR3 is encoded by further DNA sequences in the sample. The J gene is TRBJ1-5, the V gene TRBV28; D is perhaps TRBD1 (5 bases). Germline V gives CDR1 MDHEN, CDR2 SYDVKM. The germline V and J ends were trimmed by 5 bases and 4 bases, with 12 bases remaining between them. This CDR3 spans 14 amino acids. CDR3 sequence: CASSPGGSNQPQHF. The DNA of the CDR3 is TGTGCCAGCAGTCCTGGGGGGAGTAATCAGCCCCAGCATTTT.

The chain carries TRBV5-1 and TRBJ2-7, with D perhaps TRBD2 (5 bases). V gave up 2 bases and J gave up 0 bases, with 12 bases separating them. The CDR3 consists of 15 residues. Germline CDR1 reads SGHRS; CDR2 reads YFSETQ. CDR3 nucleotide sequence: TGCGCCAGCAGCTTTAGCGCTGACGGCTCCTACGAGCAGTACTTC. Protein: CASSFSADGSYEQYF.

The chain carries TRBV4-1 and TRBJ2-3; no clear D. Trimming removed 1 base from V and 1 base from J, with 9 bases in between. The germline V gene encodes CDR1 MGHRA and CDR2 YSYEKL. The CDR3 runs 15 residues. The chain's CDR3 is CASSQGIAGTDTQYF. CDR3 bases: TGCGCCAGCAGCCAAGGTATAGCTGGCACAGATACGCAGTATTTT.

This clone showed up just once. The chain is built from TRBV15 and TRBJ1-5; 8 bases match TRBD1. This CDR3 comprises 14 residues. The germline V gene has CDR1 LNHNV and CDR2 YYDKDF (reference sequence). J was trimmed by 6 bases and V by 2 bases; bases with no gene match: 3. CDR3 amino acids: CATSRQGAAQPQHF. Written as DNA, the CDR3 is TGTGCCACCAGCAGACAGGGGGCTGCTCAGCCCCAGCATTTT.